This TCR beta chain was profiled in a study of blood T cell repertoires in COVID-19 (TCRdb year 2020). Background for the entire study: The collaborator samples originated in the United States, Italy and Spain and spanned the acute and convalescent phases of COVID-19. The prospective study material was composed of cDNA or gDNA derived from T cells, B-cell-depleted T cells, or PBMCs. Subjects who had been exposed to COVID-19, were actively infected with it, or had recovered from it provided the deeply sampled blood TCRbeta repertoires that made up the dataset. The repertoires were released in a freely available public database meant as a resource for research on the immune response to SARS-CoV-2. Samples were obtained from the ongoing ImmuneRACE study (first 160 participants) and from 1,254 subjects provided by 6 global collaborators. Sample metadata almost always included a de-identified subject ID, COVID-19 status, age in years and sex. Where available, HLA class I and class II types were obtained from metadata supplied by the sample provider rather than from assay-based typing.

At one collaborating source in Seattle, patients were enrolled during active infection and were followed longitudinally through the course of disease. Collaborating institutions collected whole blood in K2EDTA tubes following their own protocols. For TCRbeta analysis, collaborators shipped samples in one of three forms: frozen whole blood, isolated PBMCs, or DNA extracted from either of those sample types. With respect to this clone: Its target antigen remains unknown. Qualities for individual bases were not recorded, and no much larger clone is one base off.

Results the study describes overall, beyond this receptor: How much clinical and demographic metadata was included differed by source and by participant, and the metadata was provided uncurated.

The immunoSEQ Assay, a bias-controlled multiplex PCR, was used to amplify TCRbeta CDR3 regions from genomic DNA. The authors' analysis ran thus. The number of nucleated cells in each sample was estimated from the amplification of reference gene primers within the assay. Sequence reads were collapsed and filtered to measure the absolute abundance of every unique TCRbeta CDR3 rearrangement. Productive Simpson clonality was computed per sample as the square root of Simpson's diversity index over productive rearrangements. This immuneACCESS table, as held by TCRdb, lists in-frame sequences with V and J called but not all clones. Of the missing ones, under half trace to an unresolved V gene in checked studies; the others have no known cause. The DNA was the basis for D and trimming; V, J and clone size are from that table. The table for this sample lists about 370,000 clones; 89% of them were counted only once. 2.5% to 3.5% of the sample is in the top ten clones.

V ends up 6 bases short and J 4 bases short, with an unmatched junction base count of 8. Reading from cysteine to phenylalanine, the CDR3 counts 16 amino acids. Just the 48-base CDR3 DNA is kept, in frame starting at base 1. As encoded in the germline V gene, CDR1 is LGHNA while CDR2 is YSLEER. The source material was peripheral blood. This clonotype was obtained from a woman aged 25 to 39 with COVID-19, enrolled during active disease. This receptor chain uses TRBV4-3 and TRBJ2-3, with 12 bases aligning to TRBD2. In nucleotides, the sequence is TGCGCCAGCAGGCCGCAAACTAGCGGGAGGCCAGATACGCAGTATTTT. Translation gives CASRPQTSGRPDTQYF.